This passage covers 25 T cell receptor beta chains from one sample sequenced in a study of chemoradiotherapy in HPV16-positive cancers. Only in-frame clones appear in the TCRdb table, and some are missing; sequencing was by immunoSEQ multiplex PCR. The repertoire holds approximately 23,000 clones, around nine tenths seen once, with about a fifth in the top ten. The sequencing here drew on blood, taken from a patient who underwent chemoradiotherapy. The source of these receptors is a human donor with HPV-associated anogenital cancer.

V and J are TRBV29-1 and TRBJ2-2; 10 nucleotides align to TRBD1. V shed 7 bases, J shed 6 bases, and the junction held 5 bases outside the gene matches. CDR1 is SQVTM and CDR2 is ANQGSEA in the germline V gene. The CDR3 runs to 13 residues. The CDR3, as DNA: TGCAGCGCCGACAGGGGGCAATCCGGGGAGCTGTTTTTT. This gives the protein CSADRGQSGELFF.

This clone was observed once. At one boundary the junction diverges from the germline segment, which might be a read error. The rearrangement uses TRBV9 and TRBJ2-7; 8 bases match TRBD1. The CDR3 consists of 12 residues. CDR1 SGDLS and CDR2 YYNGEE come from the germline V gene. As DNA, the CDR3 is TGTGCCAGCAGCGGAGGCGGGGACAGGATGAGCTTC. Residues: CASSGGGDRMSF. The full variable domain, with the rest looked up from reference TRBV9 and TRBJ2-7, is DSGVTQTPKHLITATGQRVTLRCSPRSGDLSVYWYQQSLDQGLQFLIQYYNGEERAKGNILERFSAQQFPDLHSELNLSSLELGDSALYFCASSGGGDRMSFGPGTRLTVT.

V and J are TRBV11-3 and TRBJ1-1; 8 nucleotides line up with TRBD1. Germline V gene sequence: CDR1 SGHNT, CDR2 YENEEA. Germline trimming cut 3 bases from V and 7 bases from J; bases unmatched to any gene: 4. The CDR3 is 13 residues long. The CDR3, as DNA: TGTGCCAGCAGCTTTCCCGGACAGGGTGAAGCTTTCTTT. Its translation is CASSFPGQGEAFF.

Notes on this clone: Its ends do not fully match the called genes, so a read error is possible. The rearrangement links TRBV5-1 to TRBJ2-7; 12 positions match TRBD2. CDR3 size: 17 residues. CDR1 is SGHRS, CDR2 YFSETQ, per germline. CDR3 amino acids: CASSLGIRTSGNYEQYF. The CDR3 coding sequence is TGCGCCAGCAGTTTGGGAATAAGGACTAGCGGGAACTACGAGCAGTACTTC.

The rearrangement links TRBV18 to TRBJ2-7; 7 bases align to TRBD1. V gave up 2 bases and J gave up 4 bases; unmatched junction bases: 2. The CDR3 consists of 13 residues. Germline CDR1 is KGHSH and CDR2 is LQKENI. DNA for the CDR3: TGTGCCAGCTCACCAGTCAGGGGGTACGAGCAGTACTTC. Translating gives CASSPVRGYEQYF.

The chain joins TRBV5-8 to TRBJ2-7; 8 nucleotides match TRBD1. The junction had 2 bases not matched to a gene; V was cut back by 1 base and J by 2 bases. Germline values: CDR1 SGHTS, CDR2 YDEGEE. The length of the CDR3 is 14 residues. CDR3 in DNA: TGTGCCAGCAGCTTGAACAGGGGGACCTACGAGCAGTACTTC. Its translation is CASSLNRGTYEQYF.

V and J are TRBV28 and TRBJ2-1; 13 bases match TRBD2. V shed 5 bases, J shed 9 bases, and the junction held 10 bases outside the gene matches. The CDR3 covers 16 residues. Germline V lookup: CDR1 MDHEN, CDR2 SYDVKM. In DNA, the CDR3 is TGTGCCAGCAGTGGGACTAGCGGGACCCTCGGGGGTGAGCAGTTCTTC. It codes for CASSGTSGTLGGEQFF.

The chain links TRBV5-4 to TRBJ2-4; possible D gene TRBD1, 6 bases. This CDR3 spans 15 amino acids. Trimming pared 0 bases from V and 6 bases from J, leaving 13 bases between. Germline CDR1 and CDR2: SGHNT and YYREEE (reference sequence). CDR3 loop: CASSLDQGPGNIQYF. The CDR3 DNA sequence: TGTGCCAGCAGCTTGGATCAGGGGCCAGGAAACATTCAGTACTTC.

V is TRBV7-9 and J is TRBJ1-1; unclear D gene. V lost 6 bases and J lost 11, with 13 bases in between. CDR3 length: 11 residues. Germline lookup yields CDR1 SEHNR and CDR2 FQNEAQ (reference sequence). This chain's CDR3 is CASRRDLVAFF. CDR3 coding DNA: TGTGCCAGCAGAAGGGATTTGGTTGCTTTCTTT.

This chain joins TRBV6-4 and TRBJ2-7; D gene unclear. Trimming removed 7 bases from V and 2 bases from J, with 18 bases in between. Germline V gives CDR1 MRHNA, CDR2 SNTAGT. The CDR3 consists of 15 residues. CDR3 sequence: CASTYTHPPTYEQYF. The CDR3 DNA follows: TGTGCCAGCACCTACACACACCCTCCAACCTACGAGCAGTACTTC.

The chain is built from TRBV18 and TRBJ2-3; D uncertain. Per the germline V gene, CDR1 is KGHSH and CDR2 is LQKENI. This CDR3 region has 15 residues. V was clipped by 2 bases and J by 4 bases, with 13 bases between them. The CDR3 sequence: CASSPGWRMADTQYF. The CDR3 nucleotides are TGTGCCAGCTCACCAGGGTGGCGTATGGCAGATACGCAGTATTTT.

The gene calls are TRBV5-1 and TRBJ2-3, with 13 bases that match TRBD2. V shed 4 bases and J 4 bases; nucleotides not matched to a gene: 6. CDR1 and CDR2 (germline): SGHRS, YFSETQ. CDR3 length equals 16 residues. The CDR3 coding sequence is TGCGCCAGCAGCCGAAGGACTAGCGGGAGCGCAGATACGCAGTATTTT. Its translation: CASSRRTSGSADTQYF.

The rearrangement uses TRBV7-3 and TRBJ1-1; D not certain. CDR1 SGHTA and CDR2 FQGTGA come from the germline V gene. This CDR3 contains 17 residues. V shed 1 base and J shed 0 bases, with 15 bases lying between them. The CDR3 here is CASSLRSQRVMNTEAFF. The CDR3 nucleotides read TGTGCCAGCAGCTTAAGGTCCCAGAGGGTTATGAACACTGAAGCTTTCTTT.

This clone appeared a few times. This chain links TRBV5-1 with TRBJ1-1; tentatively, D is TRBD1 (5 bases). The V end lost 7 bases, the J end lost 0 bases, and 19 bases lay between the germline ends. This CDR3 spans 16 amino acids. Germline lookup yields CDR1 SGHRS and CDR2 YFSETQ. The DNA of the CDR3 is TGCGCCAGCTCCTATGGACAATCGGGGGTGAACACTGAAGCTTTCTTT. This gives the protein CASSYGQSGVNTEAFF. The variable domain in full, completed from reference TRBV5-1 and TRBJ1-1, reads KAGVTQTPRYLIKTRGQQVTLSCSPISGHRSVSWYQQTPGQGLQFLFEYFSETQRNKGNFPGRFSGRQFSNSRSEMNVSTLELGDSALYLCASSYGQSGVNTEAFFGQGTRLTVV.

V and J are TRBV10-3 and TRBJ2-3; possible D gene TRBD1, 5 bases. Per germline, CDR1 ENHRY and CDR2 SYGVKD. The CDR3 covers 14 residues. Trimming stripped 3 bases from V and 1 base from J, with 8 bases between. The chain's CDR3 is CAISEGVRTDTQYF. The DNA for the CDR3 is TGTGCCATCAGTGAAGGGGTCCGCACAGATACGCAGTATTTT.

The rearrangement uses TRBV19 and TRBJ2-3; D tentatively fits TRBD1 or TRBD2 (5 bases each). Per germline, CDR1 LNHDA and CDR2 SQIVND (reference sequence). The CDR3 loop spans 14 amino acids. The V end lost 3 bases, the J end lost 3 bases, and 10 bases lay between the germline ends. The CDR3, as DNA: TGTGCCAGTAGTATTGGGGGTAAAACAGATACGCAGTATTTT. Protein: CASSIGGKTDTQYF.

The rearrangement links TRBV6-5 to TRBJ2-7; 8 bases match TRBD1. Germline V gives CDR1 MNHEY, CDR2 SVGAGI. The CDR3 extends over 14 amino acids. With 5 bases clipped from V and 2 bases from J, the junction kept 5 bases outside the gene matches. DNA for the CDR3: TGTGCCAGCAGTCCGGGACAGGCGCCCTACGAGCAGTACTTC. Its protein product is CASSPGQAPYEQYF.

The chain joins TRBV5-7 to TRBJ2-5; 9 bases are shared with TRBD1. TRBV5-7 qualifies as an ORF whose function is uncertain. The CDR3 is 17 amino acids. V lost 4 bases and J lost 4; bases outside the gene matches: 14. DNA of the CDR3: TGTGCCAGCAGCCAGGTTGTGATCGGGACAGGGAGAGAGACCCAGTACTTC. This codes for CASSQVVIGTGRETQYF.

This rearrangement joins TRBV30 to TRBJ2-2, with D perhaps TRBD1 (5 bases). The CDR3 has 14 residues. V dropped 2 bases and J dropped 6 bases, with 13 bases sitting between them. Germline-derived CDR1 and CDR2 are GTSNPN and SVGIG (reference sequence). The CDR3 DNA sequence: TGTGCCTGGAGTATTATAGGGGTCGCCGGGGAGCTGTTTTTT. Encoded protein: CAWSIIGVAGELFF.

This clone was seen once. V usage is TRBV7-2 and J usage is TRBJ1-5, with D perhaps matching TRBD1 (6 bases). Germline V CDR1 and CDR2: SGHTA, FQGNSA. The germline V and J ends were trimmed by 4 bases and 4 bases, with 11 bases remaining between them. This CDR3 has 14 residues. The CDR3 region is CASSSRGANQPQHF. DNA for the CDR3: TGTGCCAGCAGCTCCCGGGGGGCAAATCAGCCCCAGCATTTT.

The J gene is TRBJ2-3, the V gene TRBV2; 9 nucleotides agree with TRBD1. Germline V gene sequence: CDR1 SNHLY, CDR2 FYNNEI. J gave up 4 bases and V 7 bases, and 9 bases lay outside the gene matches. The CDR3 loop spans 15 amino acids. The CDR3 region has the DNA TGTGCCAGCAACCTGGGACAGGGCAAGGCAGATACGCAGTATTTT. It specifies CASNLGQGKADTQYF.

This clone showed up just a few times. The chain is built from TRBV18 and TRBJ2-5; 11 nucleotides align to TRBD2. Trimming cost V 0 bases and J 5 bases; bases outside gene matches: 2. Per the germline V gene, CDR1 is KGHSH and CDR2 is LQKENI. This CDR3 spans 15 amino acids. The CDR3 sequence is CASSPPSSGRETQYF. In DNA, the CDR3 is TGTGCCAGCTCACCACCATCTAGCGGGAGGGAGACCCAGTACTTC. Full variable domain (missing parts from reference TRBV18 and TRBJ2-5): NAGVMQNPRHLVRRRGQEARLRCSPMKGHSHVYWYRQLPEEGLKFMVYLQKENIIDESGMPKERFSAEFPKEGPSILRIQQVVRGDSAAYFCASSPPSSGRETQYFGPGTRLLVL.

The table lists this clone with a count of one. The chain couples TRBV28 to TRBJ2-3; TRBD2 aligns across 8 bases. This CDR3 is built from 15 residues. The germline V gene encodes CDR1 MDHEN and CDR2 SYDVKM. V lost 1 base, J lost 5 bases, and 5 bases stayed unmatched. The CDR3 sequence: CASSLSLAGGDTQYF. The CDR3 nucleotides read TGTGCCAGCAGTTTATCTCTGGCGGGGGGAGATACGCAGTATTTT. The whole variable domain, filled in from reference TRBV28 and TRBJ2-3, reads DVKVTQSSRYLVKRTGEKVFLECVQDMDHENMFWYRQDPGLGLRLIYFSYDVKMKEKGDIPEGYSVSREKKERFSLILESASTNQTSMYLCASSLSLAGGDTQYFGPGTRLTVL.

The rearrangement links TRBV12-5 to TRBJ1-6; D is undetermined. Germline V lookup: CDR1 LGHNT, CDR2 FRNRAP. This CDR3 region has 17 residues. Trimming shortened V by 0 bases and J by 0 bases, and 9 bases separated the two germline ends. CDR3 nucleotide sequence: TGTGCTAGTGGTTTGGTGGCCTGGAGCTCCTATAATTCACCCCTCCACTTT. This translates into CASGLVAWSSYNSPLHF.

The chain uses TRBV5-5 and TRBJ1-5; 7 nucleotides align to TRBD1. This CDR3 comprises 16 residues. Trimming at V came to 2 bases and at J to 5 bases, leaving 10 bases not matched to a gene. CDR1 SGHKS and CDR2 YYEKEE come from the germline V gene (reference sequence). The CDR3 region is CASSFLQGNEDQPQHF. The CDR3 nucleotides are TGTGCCAGCAGCTTCCTACAGGGGAATGAGGATCAGCCCCAGCATTTT.